This T cell receptor (beta chain) was identified in a study of cytomegalovirus exposure and HLA in healthy donors. Study-level information: Ancestry clustering placed roughly 86% of approximately 420 genotyped donors in the Caucasian-associated cluster.

A remark on this clone: What it binds is unknown.

PCR amplification relied on 60 Vbeta primers (plus 13 Jbeta primers). Sequencing used immunoSEQ multiplex PCR; TCRdb keeps in-frame clones, though not all of them. The repertoire holds roughly 160,000 clones, with approximately 90% as singletons. Findings of the study overall: Segments of the TCR beta V type were, in most cases, productive about 87% or about 30% of the time in an earlier analysis. Per a later analysis, under 20,000 TCR beta sequences showed association with HLA alleles at 0.05 false discovery rate. Cytomegalovirus association was listed for about 160 TCR beta chains.

CDR1 is MNHNY and CDR2 is SVGAGI in the germline V gene (reference sequence). The CDR3 length is 14 residues. V lost 8 bases to trimming and J lost 4 bases, with 14 bases between them. Sequenced: PBMCs. This TCR was sampled from a woman aged 30 to 39 in good health and CMV-seronegative. This rearrangement joins TRBV6-6 to TRBJ2-2, with D maybe TRBD2 (5 bases). CDR3 sequence (DNA): TGTGCCAGCTACCATTCGGGGAGCACCGGGGAGCTGTTTTTT. It encodes CASYHSGSTGELFF.